A single sample is the source of the 9 T cell receptor beta chains below, sequenced in a study of blood T cell repertoires in COVID-19. Here immunoSEQ multiplex PCR was the method, and the copy in TCRdb shows in-frame clones only, minus some. The repertoire includes around 270,000 clones, about 80% of them detected once, and 15% to 18% sits in the top ten. The sample taken for sequencing was peripheral blood. Receptor source: a person between 70 and 80 years old with COVID-19, enrolled during active disease.

This clone was counted between two and nine times. V usage is TRBV4-3 and J usage is TRBJ1-6; tentatively, D is TRBD1 (6 bases). V gave up 4 bases and J gave up 9 bases, with 19 bases separating them. Germline V gene lookup returns CDR1 LGHNA and CDR2 YSLEER. The CDR3 runs 16 residues. The CDR3 is CASSLGTPGGISPLHF. CDR3 coding DNA: TGCGCCAGCAGCCTAGGGACACCTGGGGGAATTTCACCCCTCCACTTT.

This clone was counted only a few times. The V call is TRBV28, the J call TRBJ1-2, with TRBD1 matching over 9 bases. Trimming cost V 8 bases and J 3 bases; bases outside gene matches: 10. This CDR3 comprises 15 residues. Germline assignment: CDR1 MDHEN and CDR2 SYDVKM. The CDR3 reads CASGEPGQGDYGYTF. The DNA of the CDR3 is TGTGCCAGCGGCGAACCGGGACAGGGAGACTATGGCTACACCTTC.

The rearrangement joins TRBV5-4 to TRBJ2-7, with 13 bases aligning to TRBD2. The CDR3 loop spans 19 amino acids. Unmatched junction bases numbered 13, after V lost 4 bases and J lost 0 bases. Germline V lookup: CDR1 SGHNT, CDR2 YYREEE (reference sequence). The DNA for the CDR3 is TGTGCCAGCAGCACCGGATCGGGACTAGCGGGGATAAGCTCCTACGAGCAGTACTTC. It is translated as CASSTGSGLAGISSYEQYF. The whole variable domain, remainder taken from reference TRBV5-4 and TRBJ2-7, is ETGVTQSPTHLIKTRGQQVTLRCSSQSGHNTVSWYQQALGQGPQFIFQYYREEENGRGNFPPRFSGLQFPNYSSELNVNALELDDSALYLCASSTGSGLAGISSYEQYFGPGTRLTVT.

With regard to this clone: One junction end disagrees with the germline gene, perhaps due to a read error. The gene calls are TRBV6-1 and TRBJ1-4, with 7 nucleotides matching TRBD1. The CDR3 extends over 14 amino acids. CDR1 and CDR2 (germline): MNHNS, SASEGT. The DNA for the CDR3 is TGTGCCAGCAGCGAAGACAGGGTTCGTGAAAAACTGTTTTTT. As protein: CASSEDRVREKLFF.

This clone came up a few times. The chain combines TRBV3-1 (or the pseudogene TRBV3-2) with TRBJ2-7; 9 bases fit TRBD1. This CDR3 contains 15 residues. The V gene end was trimmed by 1 base and the J gene end by 5 bases; junction bases not matched to a gene: 6. Germline V CDR1 and CDR2: LGHDT, YNNKEL (reference sequence). The DNA for the CDR3 is TGTGCCAGCAGCCAAGGGCCCCGGACAGGGGACGAGCAGTACTTC. Translation: CASSQGPRTGDEQYF.

This rearrangement joins TRBV29-1 to TRBJ2-1, with 14 bases aligning to TRBD2. CDR1 and CDR2 (germline): SQVTM, ANQGSEA. The CDR3 has 13 residues. After removal of 7 bases from V and 10 bases from J, the junction contained 6 bases not matched to a gene. The chain's CDR3 is CSDGTSGGREQFF. The CDR3 DNA reads as TGCAGCGATGGGACTAGCGGGGGCCGAGAGCAGTTCTTC.

This clone was seen only a few times. The chain uses TRBV5-1 and TRBJ1-5; no clear D. This CDR3 spans 13 amino acids. Germline V gives CDR1 SGHRS, CDR2 YFSETQ. Deletions cut 4 bases from V and 5 bases from J, with 10 bases between. The CDR3 DNA reads TGCGCCAGCAGCCGGGGAAGGGATCAGCCCCAGCATTTT. Translating gives CASSRGRDQPQHF. Using reference TRBV5-1 and TRBJ1-5 for the parts outside the CDR3, the full variable domain is KAGVTQTPRYLIKTRGQQVTLSCSPISGHRSVSWYQQTPGQGLQFLFEYFSETQRNKGNFPGRFSGRQFSNSRSEMNVSTLELGDSALYLCASSRGRDQPQHFGDGTRLSIL.

This clone came up a few times. The rearrangement links TRBV5-1 to TRBJ2-3; D call uncertain. The V end was cut by 0 bases, the J end by 6 bases, with 20 bases between. The germline V gene has CDR1 SGHRS and CDR2 YFSETQ. The CDR3 has 17 residues. In nucleotides, the CDR3 is TGCGCCAGCAGCTTGGGCCGTCGGGTGGGTGACTCGGATACGCAGTATTTT. Translated: CASSLGRRVGDSDTQYF. Looking up the rest from reference TRBV5-1 and TRBJ2-3 gives the full variable domain: KAGVTQTPRYLIKTRGQQVTLSCSPISGHRSVSWYQQTPGQGLQFLFEYFSETQRNKGNFPGRFSGRQFSNSRSEMNVSTLELGDSALYLCASSLGRRVGDSDTQYFGPGTRLTVL.

This clone has only a few counts. This sequence joins TRBV7-2 and TRBJ2-2; no reliable D call. Between the trimmed V and J ends, which lost 3 bases and 0 bases, there was a span of 8 bases. The CDR3 is 15 residues long. Germline V gene sequence: CDR1 SGHTA, CDR2 FQGNSA. The DNA of the CDR3 is TGTGCCAGCAGCTTGTTCGGGTCGAACACCGGGGAGCTGTTTTTT. It codes for CASSLFGSNTGELFF.